This TCR beta chain comes out of a study of T cell changes during pregnancy in multiple sclerosis. The CDR3 is made up of 15 amino acids. CDR1 and CDR2 from the germline V gene are SGHDT and YYEEEE. Trimming took off 7 bases at V and 2 bases at J, with 18 bases between the two ends. Repertoires were generated with immunoSEQ multiplex PCR, while TCRdb's copy carries only in-frame clones and drops some. The data contain 55,000 to 80,000 clones, under 90% of them singletons. The sequence derives from a female donor in good health, enrolled as a control in a pregnancy study. The rearrangement uses TRBV5-6 and TRBJ1-1; no reliable D call. Sequenced material: peripheral blood, taken after pregnancy. The CDR3 protein is CASAPGPPGNTEAFF. As DNA, the CDR3 is TGTGCCAGCGCCCCGGGCCCCCCGGGAAACACTGAAGCTTTCTTT.